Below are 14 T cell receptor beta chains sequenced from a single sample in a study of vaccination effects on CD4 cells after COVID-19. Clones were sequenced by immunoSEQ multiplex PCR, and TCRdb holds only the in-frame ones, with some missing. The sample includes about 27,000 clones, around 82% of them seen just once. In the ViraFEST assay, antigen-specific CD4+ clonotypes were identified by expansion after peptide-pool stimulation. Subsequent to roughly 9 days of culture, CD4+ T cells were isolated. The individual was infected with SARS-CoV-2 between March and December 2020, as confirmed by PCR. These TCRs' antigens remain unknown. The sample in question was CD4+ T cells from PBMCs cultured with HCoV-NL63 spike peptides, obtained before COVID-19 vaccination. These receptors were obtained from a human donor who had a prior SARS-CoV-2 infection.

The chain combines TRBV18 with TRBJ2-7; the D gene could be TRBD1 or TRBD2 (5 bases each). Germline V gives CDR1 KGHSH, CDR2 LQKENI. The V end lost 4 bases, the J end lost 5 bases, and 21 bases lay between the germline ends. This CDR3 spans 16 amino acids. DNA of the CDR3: TGTGCCAGCTCACAGAACCCCGGGGCCGGACGAGACGAGCAGTACTTC. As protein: CASSQNPGAGRDEQYF.

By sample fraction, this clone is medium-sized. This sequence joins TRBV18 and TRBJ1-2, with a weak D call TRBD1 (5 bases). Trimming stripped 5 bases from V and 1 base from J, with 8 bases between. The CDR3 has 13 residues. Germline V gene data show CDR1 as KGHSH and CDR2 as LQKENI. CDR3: CASSSGRNYGYTF. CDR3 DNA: TGTGCCAGCTCATCGGGGCGTAACTATGGCTACACCTTC.

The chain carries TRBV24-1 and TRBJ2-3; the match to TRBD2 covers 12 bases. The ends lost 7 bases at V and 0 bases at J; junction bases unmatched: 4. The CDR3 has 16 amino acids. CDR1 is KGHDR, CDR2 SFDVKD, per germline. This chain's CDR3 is CATSRGTSGSTDTQYF. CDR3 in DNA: TGTGCCACCAGCCGGGGGACTAGCGGGAGCACAGATACGCAGTATTTT.

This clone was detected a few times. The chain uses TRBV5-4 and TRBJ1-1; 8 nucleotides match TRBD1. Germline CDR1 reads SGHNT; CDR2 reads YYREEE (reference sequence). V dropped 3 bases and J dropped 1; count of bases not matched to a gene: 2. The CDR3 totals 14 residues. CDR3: CASSWTGRNTEAFF. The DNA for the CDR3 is TGTGCCAGCAGCTGGACAGGGAGGAACACTGAAGCTTTCTTT.

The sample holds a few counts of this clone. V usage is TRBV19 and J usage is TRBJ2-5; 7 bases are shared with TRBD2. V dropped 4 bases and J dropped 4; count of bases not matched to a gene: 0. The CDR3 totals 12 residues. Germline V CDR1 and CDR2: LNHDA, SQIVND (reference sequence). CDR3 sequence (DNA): TGTGCCAGTAGTAGCGGGAGAGAGACCCAGTACTTC. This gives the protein CASSSGRETQYF.

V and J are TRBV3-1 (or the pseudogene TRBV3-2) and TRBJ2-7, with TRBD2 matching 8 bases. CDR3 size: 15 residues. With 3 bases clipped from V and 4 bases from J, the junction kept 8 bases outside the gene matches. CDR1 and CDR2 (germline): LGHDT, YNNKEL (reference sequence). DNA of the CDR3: TGTGCCAGCAGCCAGCCGGGGGGGGAATGGTACGAGCAGTACTTC. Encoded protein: CASSQPGGEWYEQYF.

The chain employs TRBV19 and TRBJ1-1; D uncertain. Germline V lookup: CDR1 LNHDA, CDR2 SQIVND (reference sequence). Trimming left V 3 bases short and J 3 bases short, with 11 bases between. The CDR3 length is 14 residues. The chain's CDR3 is CASSMAWGDTEAFF. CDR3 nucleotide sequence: TGTGCCAGTAGTATGGCGTGGGGAGACACTGAAGCTTTCTTT.

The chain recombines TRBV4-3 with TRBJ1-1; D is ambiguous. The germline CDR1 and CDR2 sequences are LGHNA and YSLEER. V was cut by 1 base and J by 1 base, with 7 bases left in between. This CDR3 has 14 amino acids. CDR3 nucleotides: TGCGCCAGCAGCCAAGTAGGAGGGAACACTGAAGCTTTCTTT. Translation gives CASSQVGGNTEAFF.

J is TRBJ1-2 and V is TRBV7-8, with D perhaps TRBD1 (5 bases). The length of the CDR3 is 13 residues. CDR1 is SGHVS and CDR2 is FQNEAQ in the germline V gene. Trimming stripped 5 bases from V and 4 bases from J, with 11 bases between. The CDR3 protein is CASSLEQAYGYTF. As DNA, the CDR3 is TGTGCCAGCAGCCTAGAACAGGCCTATGGCTACACCTTC.

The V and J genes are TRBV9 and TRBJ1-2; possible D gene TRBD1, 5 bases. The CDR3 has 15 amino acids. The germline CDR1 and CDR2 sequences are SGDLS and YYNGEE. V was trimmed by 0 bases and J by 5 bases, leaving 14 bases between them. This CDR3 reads CASSVAGNLGYGYTF. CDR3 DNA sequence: TGTGCCAGCAGCGTAGCAGGGAACCTAGGGTATGGCTACACCTTC.

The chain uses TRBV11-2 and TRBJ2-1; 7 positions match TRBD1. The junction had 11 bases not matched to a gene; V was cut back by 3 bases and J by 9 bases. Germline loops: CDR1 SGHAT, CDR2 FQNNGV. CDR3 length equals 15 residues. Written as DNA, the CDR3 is TGTGCCAGCAGCTTGGGGCCACGGACAGGAGCTGAGCAGTTCTTC. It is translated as CASSLGPRTGAEQFF. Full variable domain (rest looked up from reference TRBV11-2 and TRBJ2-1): EAGVAQSPRYKIIEKRQSVAFWCNPISGHATLYWYQQILGQGPKLLIQFQNNGVVDDSQLPKDRFSAERLKGVDSTLKIQPAKLEDSAVYLCASSLGPRTGAEQFFGPGTRLTVL.

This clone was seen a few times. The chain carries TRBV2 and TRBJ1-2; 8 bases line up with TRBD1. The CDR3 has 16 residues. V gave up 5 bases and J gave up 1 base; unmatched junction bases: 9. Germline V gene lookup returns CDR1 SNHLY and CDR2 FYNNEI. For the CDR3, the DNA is TGTGCCAGCAGTACGACTCGGACAGGGCGTAACTATGGCTACACCTTC. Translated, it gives CASSTTRTGRNYGYTF.

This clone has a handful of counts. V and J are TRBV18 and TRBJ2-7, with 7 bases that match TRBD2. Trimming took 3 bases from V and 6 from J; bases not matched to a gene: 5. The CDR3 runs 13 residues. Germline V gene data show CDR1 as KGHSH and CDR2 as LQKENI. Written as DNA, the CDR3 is TGTGCCAGCTCACCGACTAGCCCTCTCGAGCAGTACTTC. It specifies CASSPTSPLEQYF. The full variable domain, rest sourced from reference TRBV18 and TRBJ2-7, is NAGVMQNPRHLVRRRGQEARLRCSPMKGHSHVYWYRQLPEEGLKFMVYLQKENIIDESGMPKERFSAEFPKEGPSILRIQQVVRGDSAAYFCASSPTSPLEQYFGPGTRLTVT.

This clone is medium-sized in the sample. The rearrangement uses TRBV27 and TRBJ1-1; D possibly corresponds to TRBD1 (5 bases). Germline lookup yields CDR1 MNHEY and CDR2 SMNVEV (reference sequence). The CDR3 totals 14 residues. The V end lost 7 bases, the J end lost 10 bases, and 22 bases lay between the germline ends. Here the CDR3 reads CASIGWAGGSGAFF. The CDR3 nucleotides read TGTGCCAGCATCGGCTGGGCCGGGGGTTCGGGAGCTTTCTTT.